Each of the 10 T cell receptor beta chains below was sequenced from the same sample in a study of cytomegalovirus exposure and HLA in healthy donors. The PCR had 60 Vbeta and 13 Jbeta primers. Only in-frame clones appear in the TCRdb table, and some are missing; sequencing was by immunoSEQ multiplex PCR. The sample consists of about 200,000 clones, roughly 77% of them appearing once. The sequenced sample consisted of PBMCs. These receptors originate from a male donor in good health and CMV-seropositive.

The CDR3 nucleotides read TGCGCCAGCAGCTTGGATGGAAGAACAGGCAAGGGGGAGACCCAGTACTTC. It codes for CASSLDGRTGKGETQYF. The J gene is TRBJ2-5, the V gene TRBV5-1; tentative D call: TRBD1 (5 bases). The CDR3 extends over 17 amino acids. Germline lookup yields CDR1 SGHRS and CDR2 YFSETQ. Between the trimmed V and J ends, which lost 0 bases and 5 bases, there was a span of 20 bases.

The chain is built from TRBV9 and TRBJ2-2; 10 bases line up with TRBD1. With V trimmed by 6 bases and J by 7 bases, 6 bases remained unmatched. Germline CDR1 SGDLS, CDR2 YYNGEE. This CDR3 region has 14 residues. The CDR3 protein is CASNSGTGVGELFF. The CDR3 bases are TGTGCCAGCAACTCCGGGACAGGGGTCGGGGAGCTGTTTTTT. Filled out from reference TRBV9 and TRBJ2-2, the complete variable domain reads DSGVTQTPKHLITATGQRVTLRCSPRSGDLSVYWYQQSLDQGLQFLIQYYNGEERAKGNILERFSAQQFPDLHSELNLSSLELGDSALYFCASNSGTGVGELFFGEGSRLTVL.

This clone turned up a few times. The V gene is TRBV18, the J gene TRBJ1-3; 7 nucleotides line up with TRBD1. This CDR3 has 16 residues. V gave up 4 bases and J gave up 0 bases; unmatched junction bases: 6. Germline V gives CDR1 KGHSH, CDR2 LQKENI. As DNA, the CDR3 is TGTGCCAGCTCACAAGGACAGGCGAGCTCTGGAAACACCATATATTTT. This codes for CASSQGQASSGNTIYF. The complete variable domain, with remaining parts taken from reference TRBV18 and TRBJ1-3, reads NAGVMQNPRHLVRRRGQEARLRCSPMKGHSHVYWYRQLPEEGLKFMVYLQKENIIDESGMPKERFSAEFPKEGPSILRIQQVVRGDSAAYFCASSQGQASSGNTIYFGEGSWLTVV.

This clone is a singleton in its sample. The J gene is TRBJ1-1, the V gene TRBV28; unclear D gene. Germline values: CDR1 MDHEN, CDR2 SYDVKM. Trimming cost V 3 bases and J 2 bases, with 10 bases left between them. CDR3 length: 14 amino acids. The CDR3 is CASSLAQFNTEAFF. The CDR3 bases are TGTGCCAGCAGTTTGGCCCAGTTTAACACTGAAGCTTTCTTT. Drawing the rest from reference TRBV28 and TRBJ1-1, the complete variable domain is DVKVTQSSRYLVKRTGEKVFLECVQDMDHENMFWYRQDPGLGLRLIYFSYDVKMKEKGDIPEGYSVSREKKERFSLILESASTNQTSMYLCASSLAQFNTEAFFGQGTRLTVV.

The chain recombines TRBV18 with TRBJ1-1; TRBD1 agrees at 11 bases. This CDR3 region has 16 residues. Unmatched junction bases numbered 0, after V lost 0 bases and J lost 0 bases. Germline V gene sequence: CDR1 KGHSH, CDR2 LQKENI. CDR3: CASSPPDRGLNTEAFF. For the CDR3, the DNA is TGTGCCAGCTCACCACCGGACAGGGGGCTGAACACTGAAGCTTTCTTT.

The chain carries TRBV2 and TRBJ2-1, with D possibly being TRBD1 (5 bases). V lost 2 bases and J 9 bases, leaving 8 bases between the germline ends. Germline lookup yields CDR1 SNHLY and CDR2 FYNNEI. The CDR3 is 12 residues long. This CDR3 reads CASSETGLEQFF. In DNA form, the CDR3 reads TGTGCCAGCAGTGAAACAGGCCTTGAGCAGTTCTTC.

The CDR3 region has the DNA TGTGCCAGCAGCGCCAGGGGTTTCACTGAAGCTTTCTTT. This codes for CASSARGFTEAFF. The chain employs TRBV11-2 and TRBJ1-1; TRBD1 might be the D (6 bases). Between the trimmed V and J ends, which lost 5 bases and 4 bases, there was a span of 11 bases. Germline V lookup: CDR1 SGHAT, CDR2 FQNNGV. CDR3 length: 13 residues. The full variable domain, with the rest looked up from reference TRBV11-2 and TRBJ1-1, is EAGVAQSPRYKIIEKRQSVAFWCNPISGHATLYWYQQILGQGPKLLIQFQNNGVVDDSQLPKDRFSAERLKGVDSTLKIQPAKLEDSAVYLCASSARGFTEAFFGQGTRLTVV.

This clone has a handful of counts. This chain connects TRBV2 to TRBJ1-2; 10 bases line up with TRBD1. V shed 0 bases, J shed 8 bases, and the junction held 27 bases outside the gene matches. Germline V CDR1 and CDR2: SNHLY, FYNNEI. The CDR3 runs to 22 residues. The CDR3 loop is CASSEAPRVVVGAARDRGGYTF. The CDR3 DNA reads TGTGCCAGCAGTGAAGCCCCCCGTGTGGTTGTCGGTGCGGCCCGGGACAGGGGAGGCTACACCTTC.

The V gene is TRBV5-4, the J gene TRBJ1-2; tentative D call: TRBD1 (6 bases). This CDR3 spans 15 amino acids. CDR1 and CDR2 from the germline V gene are SGHNT and YYREEE (reference sequence). The ends were cut back, 4 bases at V and 4 bases at J, with 17 bases in the middle. CDR3 amino acids: CASSPAARGSYGYTF. CDR3 DNA: TGTGCCAGCAGCCCCGCAGCCAGGGGTAGCTATGGCTACACCTTC.

DNA for the CDR3: TGTGCCAGCAGTGACGTCCCGAGGGAGTTCTTC. Encoded protein: CASSDVPREFF. The chain uses TRBV6-1 and TRBJ2-1; weak D call: TRBD2 (5 bases). Germline-derived CDR1 and CDR2 are MNHNS and SASEGT. This CDR3 has 11 residues. Trimming cost V 3 bases and J 14 bases, with 11 bases left between them.